This entry concerns a single T cell receptor beta chain. The record originates from a study of blood T cell repertoires in COVID-19. The trim removed 4 bases at V and 8 bases at J, leaving 6 bases unmatched. The CDR3 is made up of 14 amino acids. The V gene's germline CDR1 is KGHDR and CDR2 SFDVKD. Using immunoSEQ multiplex PCR, the repertoire was profiled, and TCRdb retains in-frame clones only, with some absent. This sample yields approximately 210,000 clones, of which approximately 86% are seen a single time; roughly 0.7% belongs to the top ten. The sample consisted of peripheral blood. The chain has TRBV24-1 and TRBJ1-2, with 10 bases fitting TRBD1. This receptor was obtained from a man aged 40-49 years with acute or convalescent COVID-19. The CDR3 loop is CATSEGQGFGGYTF. The CDR3 region has the DNA TGTGCCACCAGTGAGGGACAGGGGTTCGGGGGCTACACCTTC.